This T cell receptor beta chain originates from a study of blood T cells in healthy people across ages. Total RNA, at least 6 micrograms per sample, came from PBMCs. With a J-beta primer mix and a sample-barcoded 5' primer, a second PCR ran about 6 to 11 cycles. Each CDR3 protein gets one entry after TCRdb re-called the 5' RACE reads with MiXCR. Of roughly 1,500,000 distinct CDR3 sequences in the sample, roughly 30% were seen once. Trimming took 2 bases from V and 1 from J, leaving 12 bases between them. Germline V gene lookup returns CDR1 SGHRS and CDR2 YFSETQ. The CDR3 runs 16 residues. This clonotype originated in a woman in her 30s in good health. Sequencing input: blood. The V call is TRBV5-1, the J call TRBJ2-2, with D possibly TRBD2 on 6 matching bases. In nucleotides, the CDR3 is TGCGCCAGCAGCTTCCTGCCTAGCGAGAACACCGGGGAGCTGTTTTTT. This codes for CASSFLPSENTGELFF.